The 8 T cell receptor beta chains presented below share a single source sample, sequenced in a study of early T cells in non-severe SARS-CoV-2 infection. TCRdb used MiXCR to reprocess the 5' RACE reads, holding one entry per CDR3 protein. The profile shows 60,000 to 75,000 distinct CDR3 sequences, approximately 10% of them singletons. Sequenced input: whole blood. These receptors were taken from an adult who was a healthcare worker with PCR-confirmed SARS-CoV-2 infection or an uninfected control (not recorded which).

This clonotype was observed many times. The chain is built from TRBV6-2 or TRBV6-3 and TRBJ1-2; D call uncertain. Germline V lookup: CDR1 MNHEY, CDR2 SVGEGT. V lost 2 bases and J 2 bases, leaving 0 bases between the germline ends. The CDR3 is 11 amino acids. The CDR3 bases are TGTGCCAGCAGTTACAACTATGGCTACACCTTC. This translates into CASSYNYGYTF.

This clonotype was recorded a few times. The chain recombines TRBV15 with TRBJ2-7; TRBD2 matches 10 bases. CDR3 length: 15 amino acids. CDR1 and CDR2 (germline): LNHNV, YYDKDF (reference sequence). V was pared by 2 bases and J by 6 bases, with 7 bases of the junction left unmatched. The CDR3 is CATSRILAGASEQYF. The CDR3 DNA is TGTGCCACCAGCAGAATTCTAGCGGGAGCCTCCGAGCAGTACTTC.

This clonotype showed up just a few times. The V gene is TRBV5-1, the J gene TRBJ1-2, with D hard to call. The V end lost 1 base, the J end lost 2 bases, and 9 bases lay between the germline ends. This CDR3 region has 14 residues. CDR1 and CDR2 from the germline V gene are SGHRS and YFSETQ. The CDR3 spells CASSLQRSNYGYTF. For the CDR3, the DNA is TGCGCCAGCAGCTTGCAACGGAGCAACTATGGCTACACCTTC. Drawing the rest from reference TRBV5-1 and TRBJ1-2, the complete variable domain is KAGVTQTPRYLIKTRGQQVTLSCSPISGHRSVSWYQQTPGQGLQFLFEYFSETQRNKGNFPGRFSGRQFSNSRSEMNVSTLELGDSALYLCASSLQRSNYGYTFGSGTRLTVV.

The chain joins TRBV19 to TRBJ2-2, with D unclear. Germline CDR1 LNHDA, CDR2 SQIVND (reference sequence). The V and J ends lost 7 bases and 0 bases respectively, with 9 bases between them. This CDR3 region has 14 residues. For the CDR3, the DNA is TGTGCCAGTACCAGAATTGCGAACACCGGGGAGCTGTTTTTT. Protein product: CASTRIANTGELFF.

This clonotype has only a few counts. J is TRBJ1-4 and V is TRBV19; possible D gene TRBD1, 6 bases. The ends were cut back, 7 bases at V and 0 bases at J, with 15 bases in the middle. The CDR3 runs 16 residues. CDR1 is LNHDA and CDR2 is SQIVND in the germline V gene (reference sequence). The CDR3 region has the DNA TGTGCCAGTATCGGTGCGGGGGCTGCAACTAATGAAAAACTGTTTTTT. Residues: CASIGAGAATNEKLFF.

This clonotype came up a few times. V is TRBV7-8 and J is TRBJ2-7, with 8 bases identical to TRBD1. This CDR3 region has 14 residues. Germline loops: CDR1 SGHVS, CDR2 FQNEAQ. The V gene end was trimmed by 3 bases and the J gene end by 0 bases; junction bases not matched to a gene: 1. The CDR3 DNA sequence: TGTGCCAGCAGCTTCGACAGGGGCTCCTACGAGCAGTACTTC. Translated: CASSFDRGSYEQYF.

In its sample, this clonotype was seen many times. CDR3 amino acids: CASSLRGKNTEAFF. CDR3 nucleotide sequence: TGTGCCAGCAGTCTTCGGGGCAAAAACACTGAAGCTTTCTTT. The rearrangement joins TRBV3-1 to TRBJ1-1; TRBD1 is a possible D gene (5 bases). The CDR3 is made up of 14 amino acids. The V gene's germline CDR1 is LGHDT and CDR2 YNNKEL (reference sequence). V was clipped by 6 bases and J by 2 bases, with 13 bases between them.

This clonotype was counted many times. The chain employs TRBV27 and TRBJ2-1; possibly TRBD2 for D (7 bases). The CDR3 consists of 12 residues. Trimming removed 3 bases at V and 10 bases at J, with 10 bases between. Germline values: CDR1 MNHEY, CDR2 SMNVEV (reference sequence). CDR3 residues: CASSFRGGEQFF. The CDR3, as DNA: TGTGCCAGCAGTTTCAGGGGAGGGGAGCAGTTCTTC.